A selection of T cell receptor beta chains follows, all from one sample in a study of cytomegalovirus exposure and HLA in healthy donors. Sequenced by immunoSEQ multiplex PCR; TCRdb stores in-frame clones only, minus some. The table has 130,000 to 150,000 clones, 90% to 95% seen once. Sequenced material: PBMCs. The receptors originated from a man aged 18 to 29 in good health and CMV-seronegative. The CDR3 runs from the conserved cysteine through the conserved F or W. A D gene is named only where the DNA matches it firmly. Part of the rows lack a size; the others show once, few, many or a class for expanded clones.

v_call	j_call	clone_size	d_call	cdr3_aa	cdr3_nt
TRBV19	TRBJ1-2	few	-	CASSQWALYGYTF	TGTGCCAGTAGTCAATGGGCGCTCTATGGCTACACCTTC
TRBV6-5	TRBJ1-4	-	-	CASMDGGSEKLFF	TGTGCCAGCATGGACGGGGGGTCGGAAAAACTGTTTTTT
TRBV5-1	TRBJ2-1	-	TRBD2	CASRDGLAAYNEQFF	TGCGCCAGCAGAGACGGGCTAGCGGCCTACAATGAGCAGTTCTTC
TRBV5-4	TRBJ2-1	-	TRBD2	CASSSQREFHNEQFF	TGTGCCAGCAGTAGTCAGCGGGAGTTCCACAATGAGCAGTTCTTC
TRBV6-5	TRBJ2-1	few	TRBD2	CASSPGLAANEQFF	TGTGCCAGCAGTCCGGGACTAGCGGCCAATGAGCAGTTCTTC
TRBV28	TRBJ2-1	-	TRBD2	CASSFASGVNEQFF	TGTGCCAGCAGTTTTGCTAGCGGGGTCAATGAGCAGTTCTTC
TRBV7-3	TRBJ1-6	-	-	CASSFGAQADSPLHF	TGTGCCAGCAGCTTTGGCGCACAGGCGGATTCACCCCTCCACTTT
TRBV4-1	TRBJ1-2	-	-	CASSQSGDIVYGYTF	TGCGCCAGCAGCCAGTCCGGGGACATCGTGTATGGCTACACCTTC
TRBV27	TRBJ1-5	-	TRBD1	CASSDRENQPQHF	TGTGCCAGCAGTGACAGGGAGAATCAGCCCCAGCATTTT
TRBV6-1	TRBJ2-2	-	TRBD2	CASSEVAGGTGELFF	TGTGCCAGCAGTGAAGTAGCGGGGGGCACCGGGGAGCTGTTTTTT
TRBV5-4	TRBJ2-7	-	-	CASSLGTGRAYEQYF	TGTGCCAGCAGCTTGGGGACAGGGAGGGCCTACGAGCAGTACTTC
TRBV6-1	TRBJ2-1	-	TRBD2	CASTTSGSYNEQFF	TGTGCCAGCACTACTAGCGGCTCCTACAATGAGCAGTTCTTC
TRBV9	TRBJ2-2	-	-	CASSVVLGGELFF	TGTGCCAGCAGCGTAGTCCTCGGCGGGGAGCTGTTTTTT
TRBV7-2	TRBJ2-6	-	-	CASSLMRRVSGANVLTF	TGTGCCAGCAGCTTAATGCGGAGGGTCTCTGGGGCCAACGTCCTGACTTTC
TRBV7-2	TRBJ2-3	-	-	CASSRTIPSTDTQYF	TGTGCCAGCAGCAGGACTATCCCTAGCACAGATACGCAGTATTTT
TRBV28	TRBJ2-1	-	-	CASTQAGGNSYNEQFF	TGTGCCAGCACCCAGGCAGGGGGGAATTCCTACAATGAGCAGTTCTTC
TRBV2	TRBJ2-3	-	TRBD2	CASSVPGLAGGSPDTQYF	TGTGCCAGCAGCGTCCCGGGACTAGCGGGGGGCTCCCCAGATACGCAGTATTTT
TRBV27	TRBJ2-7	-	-	CASSFSTGSYEQYF	TGTGCCAGCAGTTTTAGTACGGGCTCCTACGAGCAGTACTTC
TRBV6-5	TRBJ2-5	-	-	CASSYRGNPIQETQYF	TGTGCCAGCAGTTACAGAGGGAACCCAATCCAAGAGACCCAGTACTTC
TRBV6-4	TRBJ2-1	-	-	CASSDRGFYDEQFF	TGTGCCAGCAGTGACAGGGGATTTTACGATGAGCAGTTCTTC
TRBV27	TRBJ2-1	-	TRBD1	CASSLPGQGNEQFF	TGTGCCAGCAGTTTACCGGGACAGGGAAATGAGCAGTTCTTC
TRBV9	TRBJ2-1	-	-	CASSVLGLDDEQFF	TGTGCCAGCAGCGTTTTGGGACTCGACGATGAGCAGTTCTTC
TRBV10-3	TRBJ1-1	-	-	CAISERAGRLVTEAFF	TGTGCCATCAGTGAGAGGGCAGGGAGGTTGGTGACTGAAGCTTTCTTT
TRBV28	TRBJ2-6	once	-	CASSLSRPGGANVLTF	TGTGCCAGCAGTTTATCCCGCCCGGGGGGGGCCAACGTCCTGACTTTC
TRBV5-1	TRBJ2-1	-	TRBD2	CASSFPLAGSEQFF	TGCGCCAGCAGCTTTCCTCTAGCGGGAAGCGAGCAGTTCTTC
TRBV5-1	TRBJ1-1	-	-	CASSRQTMNTEAFF	TGCGCCAGCAGCCGACAGACCATGAACACTGAAGCTTTCTTT
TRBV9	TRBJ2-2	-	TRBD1	CASSTPTTGVSGELFF	TGTGCCAGCAGCACACCAACGACAGGGGTTTCCGGGGAGCTGTTTTTT
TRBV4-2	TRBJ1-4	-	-	CASSQTGSYNEKLFF	TGTGCCAGCAGCCAAACCGGGTCTTATAATGAAAAACTGTTTTTT
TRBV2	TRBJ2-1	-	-	CASNGRGSYNEQFF	TGTGCCAGCAATGGCAGGGGATCCTACAATGAGCAGTTCTTC
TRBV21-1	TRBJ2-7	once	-	CASSEPTTGTYEQYF	TGTGCCAGCAGCGAACCAACCACAGGGACCTACGAGCAGTACTTC
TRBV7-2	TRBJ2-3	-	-	CASSFPPTWDTQYF	TGTGCCAGCAGCTTCCCGCCAACTTGGGATACGCAGTATTTT
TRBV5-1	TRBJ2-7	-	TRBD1	CASSWTGSDPYEQYF	TGCGCCAGCAGCTGGACAGGGTCGGATCCCTACGAGCAGTACTTC
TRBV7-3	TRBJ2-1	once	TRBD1	CASSLTRDSYNEQFF	TGTGCCAGCAGCCTAACCCGGGACAGCTACAATGAGCAGTTCTTC
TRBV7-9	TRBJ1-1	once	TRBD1	CASSLRTGLNTEAFF	TGTGCCAGCAGCTTAAGGACAGGCTTGAACACTGAAGCTTTCTTT
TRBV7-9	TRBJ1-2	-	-	CASSVSVGGYTF	TGTGCCAGCAGCGTCAGCGTAGGCGGCTACACCTTC
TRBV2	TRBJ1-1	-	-	CASSGGPGENTEAFF	TGTGCCAGCAGTGGAGGACCGGGGGAAAACACTGAAGCTTTCTTT
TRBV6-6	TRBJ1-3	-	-	CASSYQGLSGNTIYF	TGTGCCAGCAGTTACCAGGGGTTATCTGGAAACACCATATATTTT
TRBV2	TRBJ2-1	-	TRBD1	CASSEKTGGKNEQFF	TGTGCCAGCAGTGAAAAGACAGGGGGGAAAAATGAGCAGTTCTTC
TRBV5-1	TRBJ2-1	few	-	CASSFDRNNEQFF	TGCGCCAGCAGCTTCGACAGGAACAATGAGCAGTTCTTC
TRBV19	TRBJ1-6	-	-	CASSIVAGGPDSPLHF	TGTGCCAGTAGTATAGTGGCAGGTGGTCCGGATTCACCCCTCCACTTT
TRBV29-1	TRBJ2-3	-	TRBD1	CSVRSRDREKVTDTQYF	TGCAGCGTCCGTTCGCGGGACAGGGAAAAGGTCACAGATACGCAGTATTTT
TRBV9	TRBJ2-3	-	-	CASSVGSGEGTQYF	TGTGCCAGCAGCGTAGGTTCGGGGGAAGGTACGCAGTATTTT
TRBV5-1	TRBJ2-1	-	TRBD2	CASSLTGVSGGWNEQFF	TGCGCCAGCAGCTTAACAGGGGTCAGCGGGGGGTGGAATGAGCAGTTCTTC
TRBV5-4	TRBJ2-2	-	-	CASSPRQGIAGELFF	TGTGCCAGCAGCCCGCGGCAGGGCATAGCCGGGGAGCTGTTTTTT
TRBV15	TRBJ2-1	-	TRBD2	CATSSRLAGMNYNEQFF	TGTGCCACCAGCTCGCGACTAGCGGGGATGAATTACAATGAGCAGTTCTTC
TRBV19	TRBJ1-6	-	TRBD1	CAASRQGGSPLHF	TGTGCCGCCTCCAGACAGGGAGGTTCACCCCTCCACTTT
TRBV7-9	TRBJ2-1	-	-	CASSLDGLAINEQFF	TGTGCCAGCAGCTTAGATGGCCTAGCAATCAATGAGCAGTTCTTC